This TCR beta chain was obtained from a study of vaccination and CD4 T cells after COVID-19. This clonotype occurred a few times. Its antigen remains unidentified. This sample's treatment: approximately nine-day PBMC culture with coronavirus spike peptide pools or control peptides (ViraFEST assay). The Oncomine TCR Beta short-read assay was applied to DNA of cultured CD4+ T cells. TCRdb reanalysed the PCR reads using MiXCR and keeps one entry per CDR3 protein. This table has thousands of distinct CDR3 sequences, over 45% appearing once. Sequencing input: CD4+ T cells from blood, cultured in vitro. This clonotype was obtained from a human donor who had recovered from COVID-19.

CDR3 in amino acids: CASSTRGGRGNSPLHF. The CDR3 DNA is TGTGCCAGCAGCACTCGGGGGGGACGGGGGAATTCACCCCTCCACTTT. The chain combines TRBV7-8 with TRBJ1-6; maybe TRBD1 (5 bases). The CDR3 loop spans 16 amino acids. Germline CDR1 SGHVS, CDR2 FQNEAQ. The V end was cut by 5 bases, the J end by 7 bases, with 18 bases between.